This T cell receptor beta chain was recorded in a study of CD8+CD57+ T cells in acquired aplastic anemia. Overall study results and limits: Patients and controls shared twenty-nine CD8+ CDR3 sequences, highly expressed in patients. Patient and control CD8+ Simpson's diversity was not significantly different.

TCR beta VDJ and CDR3 profiles were obtained from a genomic DNA template. A single record per CDR3 protein comes from TCRdb applying MiXCR to the reads. The sample lists hundreds of thousands of distinct CDR3 sequences; roughly 61% were seen once. This clonotype was seen ten or more times. Its matching antigen is unknown. The junction does not match germline at one end; this may be a read error. The CDR3 totals 14 residues. The germline V gene has CDR1 SGHRS and CDR2 YFSETQ. The sequenced patients had an expansion of CD8+CD57+ cells seen by flow cytometry. The patients, all of them, had severe acquired aplastic anemia. Patients had received no therapy at the time of blood sampling.

The chain uses TRBV5-1 and TRBJ1-1, with D tentatively TRBD1 (5 bases). The specimen was sorted CD4+, CD8+, or CD8+CD57+ T cells (not recorded which) from PBMCs. The sequence was collected from a human donor with aplastic anemia. The CDR3 nucleotides read TGTGCCAGCAGCTTGGGGCAGAAGAACACTGAAGCTTTCTTT. The encoded protein is CASSLGQKNTEAFF.